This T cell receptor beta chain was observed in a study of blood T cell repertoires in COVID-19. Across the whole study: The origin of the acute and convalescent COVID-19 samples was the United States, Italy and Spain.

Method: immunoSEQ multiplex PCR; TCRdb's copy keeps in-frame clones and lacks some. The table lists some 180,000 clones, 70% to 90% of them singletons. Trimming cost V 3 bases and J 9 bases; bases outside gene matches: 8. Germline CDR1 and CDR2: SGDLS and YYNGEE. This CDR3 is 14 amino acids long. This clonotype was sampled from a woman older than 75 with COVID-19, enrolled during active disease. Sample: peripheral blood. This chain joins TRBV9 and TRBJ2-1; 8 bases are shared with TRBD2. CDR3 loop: CASSEGLVRGEQFF. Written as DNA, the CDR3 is TGTGCCAGCAGCGAGGGACTAGTAAGGGGTGAGCAGTTCTTC.